This passage covers 20 T cell receptor beta chains from one sample sequenced in a study of CD8 T cells in ankylosing spondylitis. Via MiXCR, TCRdb re-called the 5' RACE reads, giving one row per CDR3 protein. The sample lists about 480,000 distinct CDR3 sequences; more than 15% were seen once. Study-wide findings and caveats: One TCR beta motif, made up of about 8 highly homologous variants, appeared characteristic of ankylosing spondylitis blood.

What these receptors recognize is not known. Sequenced: blood, either unsorted or a sorted T cell fraction (not recorded which). These receptors all come from a male donor with ankylosing spondylitis.

At least ten counts were recorded for this clonotype. This chain connects TRBV12-3 or TRBV12-4 to TRBJ2-3; 8 bases are shared with TRBD1. This CDR3 has 14 amino acids. J lost 3 bases, V lost 6 bases, and 5 bases had no gene match. In nucleotides, the CDR3 is TGTGCCAGCAGGTGGACAGGGAGTACAGATACGCAGTATTTT. This gives the protein CASRWTGSTDTQYF.

The CDR3: CASSRGTVNTGELFF. In DNA, the CDR3 is TGTGCCAGCTCACGGGGGACGGTGAACACCGGGGAGCTGTTTTTT. This sequence joins TRBV18 and TRBJ2-2, with D perhaps TRBD1 or TRBD2 (5 bases each). Germline V lookup: CDR1 KGHSH, CDR2 LQKENI. This CDR3 contains 15 residues. Trimming took 4 bases from V and 1 from J, leaving 10 bases between them.

The rearrangement joins TRBV3-1 to TRBJ1-4; D possibly corresponds to TRBD1 (5 bases). Germline V gene lookup returns CDR1 LGHDT and CDR2 YNNKEL (reference sequence). The CDR3 extends over 15 amino acids. Trimming removed 3 bases at V and 8 bases at J, with 16 bases between. In DNA form, the CDR3 reads TGTGCCAGCAGCCAGGCTAGATGGGGGGAAGAAAAACTGTTTTTT. Its translation is CASSQARWGEEKLFF.

This clonotype has ten or more counts. The chain employs TRBV5-5 and TRBJ1-1; no clear D. The CDR3 has 13 amino acids. Germline V lookup: CDR1 SGHKS, CDR2 YYEKEE (reference sequence). V lost 2 bases and J 1 base, leaving 6 bases between the germline ends. CDR3 in DNA: TGTGCCAGCAGCTTCCAGGCGAACACTGAAGCTTTCTTT. It yields the protein CASSFQANTEAFF.

This clonotype was observed at least ten times. The chain links TRBV9 to TRBJ2-3, with no clear D. This CDR3 has 14 residues. V dropped 4 bases and J dropped 5 bases, with 14 bases sitting between them. Germline assignment: CDR1 SGDLS and CDR2 YYNGEE. CDR3 DNA sequence: TGTGCCAGCAGCCCTCGGCGTGCAGGAGATACGCAGTATTTT. Protein product: CASSPRRAGDTQYF.

The CDR3 bases are TGTGCCAGCACCCAGCTAGCGGGACTCACAGATACGCAGTATTTT. Its protein is CASTQLAGLTDTQYF. The rearrangement uses TRBV27 and TRBJ2-3, with 9 bases identical to TRBD2. Germline-derived CDR1 and CDR2 are MNHEY and SMNVEV (reference sequence). CDR3 length: 15 residues. The V gene end was trimmed by 7 bases and the J gene end by 2 bases; junction bases not matched to a gene: 7.

The chain employs TRBV4-2 and TRBJ2-1; 8 nucleotides line up with TRBD2. The trim removed 4 bases at V and 0 bases at J, leaving 5 bases unmatched. Germline V gene sequence: CDR1 LGHNA, CDR2 YNFKEQ. This CDR3 is 16 amino acids long. CDR3 sequence reads: CASSPTLAGSYNEQFF. CDR3 in DNA: TGTGCCAGCAGCCCTACGCTAGCGGGCTCCTACAATGAGCAGTTCTTC.

There are many counts of this clonotype. J is TRBJ2-1 and V is TRBV9, with TRBD2 identical over 10 bases. Germline V gives CDR1 SGDLS, CDR2 YYNGEE. The CDR3 totals 14 residues. The V and J ends lost 4 bases and 10 bases, in that order; junction bases with no gene match: 8. CDR3 protein: CASSTAGGPREQFF. The CDR3 DNA reads TGTGCCAGCAGCACAGCGGGGGGGCCCCGGGAGCAGTTCTTC.

This clonotype has only a few counts. This chain connects TRBV6-2 or TRBV6-3 to TRBJ1-1, with D hard to call. The germline CDR1 and CDR2 sequences are MNHEY and SVGEGT. V lost 6 bases, J lost 5 bases, and 16 bases lay in between. This CDR3 comprises 14 residues. In nucleotides, the CDR3 is TGTGCCAGCAGCAGACACCTCGAAGGGACTGAAGCTTTCTTT. Its protein is CASSRHLEGTEAFF.

This clonotype has a handful of counts. The chain combines TRBV6-2 or TRBV6-3 with TRBJ2-1; D is uncertain. Germline-derived CDR1 and CDR2 are MNHEY and SVGEGT. The germline V and J ends were trimmed by 0 bases and 0 bases, with 12 bases remaining between them. CDR3 size: 17 residues. The CDR3 is CASSYSTAVISYNEQFF. CDR3 in DNA: TGTGCCAGCAGTTACTCGACGGCGGTAATCTCCTACAATGAGCAGTTCTTC.

The table lists this clonotype with a few counts. The chain links TRBV20-1 to TRBJ1-2; TRBD1 might be the D (6 bases). Germline CDR1 reads DFQATT; CDR2 reads SNEGSKA (reference sequence). This CDR3 region has 15 residues. V was trimmed by 4 bases and J by 8 bases, leaving 23 bases between them. The CDR3 nucleotides are TGCAGTGCTATCTTGGGGCAGCTCAACACAGGGGGCTACACCTTC. Translated: CSAILGQLNTGGYTF.

The V call is TRBV7-2, the J call TRBJ1-3; D is perhaps TRBD1 (5 bases). Germline V gives CDR1 SGHTA, CDR2 FQGNSA. This CDR3 contains 14 residues. Trimming removed 7 bases from V and 0 bases from J, with 10 bases in between. Written as DNA, the CDR3 is TGTGCCAGCACCCGGGGGGGCTCTGGAAACACCATATATTTT. Translating gives CASTRGGSGNTIYF.

In DNA, the CDR3 is TGCAGTGCTCCGCCGCCCGGGGGGCACACTGAAGCTTTCTTT. Its translation: CSAPPPGGHTEAFF. V gene TRBV20-1 combines with J gene TRBJ1-1, with D possibly being TRBD1 (6 bases). CDR1 is DFQATT, CDR2 SNEGSKA, per germline (reference sequence). The CDR3 length is 14 residues. The V end lost 5 bases, the J end lost 3 bases, and 16 bases lay between the germline ends.

In DNA form, the CDR3 reads TGTGCCAGCAGTTACTCGAGGAGGACTGAAGCTTTCTTT. Protein product: CASSYSRRTEAFF. The genes are TRBV6-5 and TRBJ1-1; no definite D call. CDR3 size: 13 residues. V dropped 0 bases and J dropped 5 bases, with 7 bases sitting between them. Germline CDR1 is MNHEY and CDR2 is SVGAGI.

Ten or more counts support this clonotype. In DNA form, the CDR3 reads TGTGCCAGCAGTCCTGACGTATACAATGAGCAGTTCTTC. Translating it yields CASSPDVYNEQFF. The chain combines TRBV12-3 or TRBV12-4 with TRBJ2-1; D unclear. The CDR3 spans 13 residues. Trimming left V 5 bases short and J 4 bases short, with 9 bases between.

The rearrangement uses TRBV12-3 or TRBV12-4 and TRBJ1-1; 7 bases are shared with TRBD1. Unmatched junction bases numbered 3, after V lost 7 bases and J lost 1 base. The CDR3 loop spans 13 amino acids. CDR3 DNA: TGTGCCAGCATCCGGACAGGGAACACTGAAGCTTTCTTT. Amino acids: CASIRTGNTEAFF.

The V and J genes are TRBV12-3 or TRBV12-4 and TRBJ2-7, with a tentative D call TRBD2 (5 bases). There are 15 residues in the CDR3. The V end lost 8 bases, the J end lost 0 bases, and 17 bases lay between the germline ends. The CDR3: CASFLPSGSSYEQYF. DNA of the CDR3: TGTGCCAGCTTCCTCCCGAGCGGCAGCTCCTACGAGCAGTACTTC.

This clonotype occurred a few times. J is TRBJ2-7 and V is TRBV3-1; 10 nucleotides agree with TRBD1. V was pared by 3 bases and J by 7 bases, with 9 bases of the junction left unmatched. This CDR3 comprises 15 residues. Looked up from germline, CDR1 is LGHDT and CDR2 is YNNKEL (reference sequence). In DNA form, the CDR3 reads TGTGCCAGCAGCCACGAGGGACAGGGGAAGAGGGAGCAGTACTTC. Protein sequence: CASSHEGQGKREQYF.

The sample holds a few counts of this clonotype. The junction and the germline gene differ at one end; a read error may be behind it. The rearrangement joins TRBV20-1 to TRBJ2-2; 7 positions agree with TRBD1. This CDR3 region has 13 residues. Per the germline V gene, CDR1 is DFQATT and CDR2 is SNEGSKA (reference sequence). The CDR3 loop reads CSARGQVAGELFF. DNA of the CDR3: TGCAGTGCCAGAGGACAGGTAGCAGGGGAGCTGTTTTTT.

V and J are TRBV10-3 and TRBJ1-2; D might be TRBD1 (5 bases). This CDR3 has 16 residues. Trimming took off 10 bases at V and 4 bases at J, with 25 bases between the two ends. Looked up from germline, CDR1 is ENHRY and CDR2 is SYGVKD. The CDR3 nucleotides are TGTGCCACTGGGGGTATCGGGAAGGGAGACTTCTATGGCTACACCTTC. This encodes CATGGIGKGDFYGYTF.